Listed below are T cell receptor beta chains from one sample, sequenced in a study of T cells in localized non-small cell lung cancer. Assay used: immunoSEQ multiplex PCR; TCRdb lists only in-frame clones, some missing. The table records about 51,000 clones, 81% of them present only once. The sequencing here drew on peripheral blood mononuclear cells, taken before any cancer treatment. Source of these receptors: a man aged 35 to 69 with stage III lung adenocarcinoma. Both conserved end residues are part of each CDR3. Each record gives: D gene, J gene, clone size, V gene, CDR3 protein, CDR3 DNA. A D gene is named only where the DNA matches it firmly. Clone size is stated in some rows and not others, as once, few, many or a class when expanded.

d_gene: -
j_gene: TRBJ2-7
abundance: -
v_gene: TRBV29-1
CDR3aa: CSVQSTYEQYF
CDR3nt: TGCAGCGTCCAATCCACCTACGAGCAGTACTTC

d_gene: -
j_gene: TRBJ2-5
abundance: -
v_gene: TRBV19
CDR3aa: CASSPGGLETQYF
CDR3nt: TGTGCCAGTAGCCCCGGGGGCTTGGAGACCCAGTACTTC

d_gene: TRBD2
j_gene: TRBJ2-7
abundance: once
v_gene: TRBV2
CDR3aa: CAHSGDNSYEQYF
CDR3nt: TGTGCCCATAGCGGGGACAACTCCTACGAGCAGTACTTC

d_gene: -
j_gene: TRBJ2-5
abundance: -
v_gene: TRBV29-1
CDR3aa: CSAGLAETQYF
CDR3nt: TGCAGCGCCGGCCTGGCGGAGACCCAGTACTTC

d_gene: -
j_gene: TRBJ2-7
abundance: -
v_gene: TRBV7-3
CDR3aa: CASSLTNEQYF
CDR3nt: TGTGCCAGCAGCTTGACCAACGAGCAGTACTTC

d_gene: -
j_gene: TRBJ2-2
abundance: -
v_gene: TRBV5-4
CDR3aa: CASSAPGTSKTGELFF
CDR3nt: TGTGCCAGCAGCGCACCCGGGACTTCGAAGACCGGGGAGCTGTTTTTT

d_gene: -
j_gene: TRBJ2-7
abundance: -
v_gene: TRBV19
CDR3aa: CASTPRRGTGYEQYF
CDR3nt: TGTGCCAGTACTCCTCGCAGGGGCACAGGGTACGAGCAGTACTTC

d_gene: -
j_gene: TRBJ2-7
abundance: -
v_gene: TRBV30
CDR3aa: CAWSSPVKSSYEQYF
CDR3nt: TGTGCCTGGAGCTCACCGGTGAAGAGCTCCTACGAGCAGTACTTC

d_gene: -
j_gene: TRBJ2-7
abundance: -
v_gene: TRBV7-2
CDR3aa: CASTAGGNSYEQYF
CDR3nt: TGTGCCAGCACCGCCGGGGGAAACAGCTACGAGCAGTACTTC

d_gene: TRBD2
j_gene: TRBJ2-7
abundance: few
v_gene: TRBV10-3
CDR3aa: CATAGLTSGSYEQYF
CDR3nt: TGTGCCACTGCGGGGCTGACTAGCGGCTCCTACGAGCAGTACTTC

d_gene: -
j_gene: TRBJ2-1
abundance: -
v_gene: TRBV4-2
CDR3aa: CASSRDTVDLEQFF
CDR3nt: TGTGCCAGCAGTCGGGACACGGTCGATCTGGAGCAGTTCTTC

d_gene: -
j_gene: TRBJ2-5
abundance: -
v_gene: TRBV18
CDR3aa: CASSPVQGTSQETQYF
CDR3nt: TGTGCCAGCTCTCCCGTACAGGGGACTAGCCAAGAGACCCAGTACTTC

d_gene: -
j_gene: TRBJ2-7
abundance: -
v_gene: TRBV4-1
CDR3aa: CASSLVGGLTEQYF
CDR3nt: TGCGCCAGCAGCCTCGTGGGAGGCCTCACCGAGCAGTACTTC

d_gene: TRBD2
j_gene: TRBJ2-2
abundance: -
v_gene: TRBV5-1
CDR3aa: CASSLRLASNTGELFF
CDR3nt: TGCGCCAGCAGCTTGAGACTAGCATCGAACACCGGGGAGCTGTTTTTT

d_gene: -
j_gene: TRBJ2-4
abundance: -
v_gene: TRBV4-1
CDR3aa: CASSQRPPAVVAKNIQYF
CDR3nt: TGCGCCAGCAGCCAAAGACCCCCTGCCGTTGTAGCCAAAAACATTCAGTACTTC